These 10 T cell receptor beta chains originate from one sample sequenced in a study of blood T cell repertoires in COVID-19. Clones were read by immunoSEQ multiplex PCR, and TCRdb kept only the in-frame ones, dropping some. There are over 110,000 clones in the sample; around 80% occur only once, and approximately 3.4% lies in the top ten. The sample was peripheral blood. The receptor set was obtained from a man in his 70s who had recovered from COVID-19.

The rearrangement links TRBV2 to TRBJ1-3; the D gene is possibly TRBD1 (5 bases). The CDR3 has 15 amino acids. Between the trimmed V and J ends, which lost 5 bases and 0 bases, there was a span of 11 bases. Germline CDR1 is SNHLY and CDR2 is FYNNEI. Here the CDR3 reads CASSYGGSSGNTIYF. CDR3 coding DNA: TGTGCCAGCAGTTACGGGGGGTCCTCTGGAAACACCATATATTTT.

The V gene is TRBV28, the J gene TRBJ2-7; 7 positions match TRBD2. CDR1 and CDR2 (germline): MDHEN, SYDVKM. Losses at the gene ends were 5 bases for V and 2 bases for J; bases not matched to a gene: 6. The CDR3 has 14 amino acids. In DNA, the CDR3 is TGTGCCAGCAGTCCGAGACTAGCAGCCTACGAGCAGTACTTC. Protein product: CASSPRLAAYEQYF.

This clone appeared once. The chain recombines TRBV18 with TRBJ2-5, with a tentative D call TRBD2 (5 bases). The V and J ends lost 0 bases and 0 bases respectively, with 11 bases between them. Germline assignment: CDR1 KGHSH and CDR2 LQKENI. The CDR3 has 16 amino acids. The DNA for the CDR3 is TGTGCCAGCTCACCACCCGAGGCTAGCAACCAAGAGACCCAGTACTTC. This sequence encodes CASSPPEASNQETQYF.

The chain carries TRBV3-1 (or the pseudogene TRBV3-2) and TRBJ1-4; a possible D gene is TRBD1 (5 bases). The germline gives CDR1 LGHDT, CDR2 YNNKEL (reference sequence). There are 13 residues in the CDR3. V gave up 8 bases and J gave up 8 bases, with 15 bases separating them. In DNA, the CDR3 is TGTGCCAGCGGTCCAGGGCTAGGGGAAAAACTGTTTTTT. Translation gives CASGPGLGEKLFF.

The CDR3 loop reads CASSPGYRTGPFF. In nucleotides, the CDR3 is TGTGCCAGCAGTCCTGGGTACAGGACAGGGCCGTTCTTC. The J gene is TRBJ2-1, the V gene TRBV12-3 or TRBV12-4, with TRBD1 identical over 8 bases. Trimming removed 5 bases from V and 15 bases from J; junction bases left unmatched: 12. This CDR3 contains 13 residues.

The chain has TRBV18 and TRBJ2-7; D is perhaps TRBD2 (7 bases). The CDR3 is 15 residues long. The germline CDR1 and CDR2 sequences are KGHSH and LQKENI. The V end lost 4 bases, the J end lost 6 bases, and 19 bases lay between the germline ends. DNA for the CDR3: TGTGCCAGCTCACACTCCGGGACTACCAGGGGCGAGCAGTACTTC. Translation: CASSHSGTTRGEQYF. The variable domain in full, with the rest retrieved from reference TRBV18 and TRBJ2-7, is NAGVMQNPRHLVRRRGQEARLRCSPMKGHSHVYWYRQLPEEGLKFMVYLQKENIIDESGMPKERFSAEFPKEGPSILRIQQVVRGDSAAYFCASSHSGTTRGEQYFGPGTRLTVT.

The CDR3, as DNA: TGCGCCAGCAGCTACAGGCGACACTATGGCTACACCTTC. Amino acid sequence: CASSYRRHYGYTF. The rearrangement links TRBV5-1 to TRBJ1-2; tentatively, D is TRBD1 (5 bases). Germline V CDR1 and CDR2: SGHRS, YFSETQ. V was pared by 3 bases and J by 3 bases, with 9 bases between. The CDR3 contains 13 residues.

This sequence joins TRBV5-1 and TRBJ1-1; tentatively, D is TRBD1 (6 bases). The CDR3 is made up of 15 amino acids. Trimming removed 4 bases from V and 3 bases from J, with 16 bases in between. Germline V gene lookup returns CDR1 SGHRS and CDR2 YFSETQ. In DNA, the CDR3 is TGCGCCAGCAGCCTGAGGGTGGGGGGGCACACTGAAGCTTTCTTT. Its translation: CASSLRVGGHTEAFF.

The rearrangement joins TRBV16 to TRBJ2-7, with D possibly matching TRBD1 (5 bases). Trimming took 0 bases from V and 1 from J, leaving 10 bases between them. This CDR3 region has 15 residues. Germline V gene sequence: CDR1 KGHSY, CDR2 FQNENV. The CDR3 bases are TGTGCCAGCAGCCAATCGACAGTTCTATCCTACGAGCAGTACTTC. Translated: CASSQSTVLSYEQYF.

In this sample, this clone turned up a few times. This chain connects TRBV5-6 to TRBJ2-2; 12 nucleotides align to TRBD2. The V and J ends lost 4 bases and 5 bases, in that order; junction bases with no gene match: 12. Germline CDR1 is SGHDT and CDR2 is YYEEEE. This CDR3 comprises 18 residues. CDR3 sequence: CASSLRTSGISRTGELFF. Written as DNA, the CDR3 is TGTGCCAGCAGCCTAAGGACTAGCGGGATAAGTAGGACCGGGGAGCTGTTTTTT.